The TCR beta chain described here comes from a study of early T cells in non-severe SARS-CoV-2 infection. The germline CDR1 and CDR2 sequences are ENHRY and SYGVKD. The CDR3 length is 15 residues. The J segment lost 6 bases and the V segment lost 2 bases, leaving 7 bases of the junction unmatched. TCRdb analysed the 5' RACE reads with MiXCR anew, one entry per CDR3 protein. The sample comprises some 97,000 distinct CDR3 sequences, approximately 10% of which are singletons, and roughly 4.5% rests with the top ten. The origin of this receptor is an adult who was a healthcare worker with PCR-confirmed SARS-CoV-2 infection or an uninfected control (not recorded which). This specimen was whole blood, taken at baseline. The rearrangement links TRBV10-3 to TRBJ2-3; 8 nucleotides agree with TRBD2. The CDR3 reads CAISERGGRTDTQYF. The CDR3 DNA reads TGTGCCATCAGTGAGCGGGGGGGTCGGACGGATACGCAGTATTTT.